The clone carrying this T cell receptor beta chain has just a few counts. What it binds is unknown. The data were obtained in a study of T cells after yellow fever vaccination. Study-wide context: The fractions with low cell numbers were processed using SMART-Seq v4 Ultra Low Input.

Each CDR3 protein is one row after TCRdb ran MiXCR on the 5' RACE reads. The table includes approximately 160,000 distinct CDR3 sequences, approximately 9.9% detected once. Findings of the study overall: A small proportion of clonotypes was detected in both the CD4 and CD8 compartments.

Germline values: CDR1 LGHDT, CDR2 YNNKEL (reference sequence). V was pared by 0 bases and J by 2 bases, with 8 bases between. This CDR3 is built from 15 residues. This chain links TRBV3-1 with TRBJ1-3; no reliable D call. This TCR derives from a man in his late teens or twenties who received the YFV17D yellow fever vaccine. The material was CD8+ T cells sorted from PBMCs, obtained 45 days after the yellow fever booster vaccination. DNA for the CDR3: TGTGCCAGCAGCCAAGATAGGACCACTGGAAACACCATATATTTT. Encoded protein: CASSQDRTTGNTIYF.